The 3 T cell receptor beta chains reported below all come from one sample, sequenced in a study of identical twins. TCRdb re-analysed the 5' RACE reads in MiXCR, keeping a single row per CDR3 protein. The data contain hundreds of thousands of distinct CDR3 sequences, over 9% of them seen just once; the ten biggest clones take up about 1.5%. The sample was also linked to a second study, of yellow fever vaccine responses in identical twins.

The sequencing input was PBMCs. The source is a woman aged 18 to 35 in good health.

Ten or more counts support this clonotype. The V gene is TRBV20-1, the J gene TRBJ1-6, with D tentatively TRBD1 (5 bases). Between the trimmed V and J ends, which lost 1 base and 5 bases, there was a span of 12 bases. Germline V gives CDR1 DFQATT, CDR2 SNEGSKA (reference sequence). The CDR3 is 15 residues long. The CDR3 DNA sequence: TGCAGTGCTAGAGCCGGCGGGACGCATAATTCACCCCTCCACTTT. It translates to CSARAGGTHNSPLHF.

This chain connects TRBV4-1 to TRBJ1-1, with D perhaps matching TRBD1 (5 bases). Trimming removed 0 bases at V and 11 bases at J, with 19 bases between. The CDR3 is made up of 15 amino acids. Germline CDR1 is MGHRA and CDR2 is YSYEKL. The CDR3 loop reads CASSQDLGRAYEAFF. In nucleotides, the CDR3 is TGCGCCAGCAGCCAAGATTTGGGCAGGGCGTACGAGGCTTTCTTT.

This chain links TRBV20-1 with TRBJ2-1; 7 bases are shared with TRBD1. The CDR3 has 14 residues. Germline assignment: CDR1 DFQATT and CDR2 SNEGSKA (reference sequence). Losses at the gene ends were 4 bases for V and 5 bases for J; bases not matched to a gene: 8. In DNA form, the CDR3 reads TGCAGTGCTACCGACAGGGCGATAAACAATGAGCAGTTCTTC. Its protein product is CSATDRAINNEQFF.